This T cell receptor beta chain was found in a study of CD8 T cells in Susac syndrome. An amount of RNA that ranged from roughly 0.45 to 1 ug was reverse transcribed with random hexamers. The amplification used immunoSEQ multiplex PCR on TCR beta CDR3; it spanned 54 Vbeta and 13 Jbeta. TCRdb used MiXCR to reprocess the immunoSEQ multiplex PCR reads, holding one entry per CDR3 protein. This sample has 180,000 or so distinct CDR3 sequences, with 90% to 95% found just once. V dropped 4 bases and J dropped 9 bases, with 16 bases sitting between them. CDR3 length: 13 residues. Germline CDR1 is GTSNPN and CDR2 is SVGIG (reference sequence).

V usage is TRBV30 and J usage is TRBJ2-1; D is undetermined. Sequenced sample: CD4+ T cells from PBMCs. This TCR was recovered from a human donor with multiple sclerosis. In DNA, the CDR3 is TGTGCCTGGACCCGGACGGCGGCTGGTGAGCAGTTCTTC. Translation gives CAWTRTAAGEQFF.